This TCR beta chain was sequenced in a study of blood T cells in healthy people across ages. Study-level results: Older age coincided with a roughly linear decline in TCR beta diversity per million T cells. Long-lived donors had more naive CD4+ cells and higher diversity than aged donors.

From germline, CDR1 is KGHSH and CDR2 LQKENI. The J segment lost 6 bases and the V segment lost 3 bases, leaving 10 bases of the junction unmatched. The CDR3 length is 15 residues. Details on this clonotype: Antigen: not known.

A second PCR, run for roughly 7 to 11 cycles, used a sample-barcoded 5' primer plus a J-beta primer mix. MiXCR, applied by TCRdb to the 5' RACE reads, yields one record per CDR3 protein. The sample has approximately 800,000 distinct CDR3 sequences, less than 70% seen once. The sequence was obtained from a man older than 75 in good health. This rearrangement joins TRBV18 to TRBJ2-7, with 8 bases identical to TRBD1. The sequenced sample was blood. CDR3 coding DNA: TGTGCCAGCTCACCGATAGGGACAGGCCCTGTCGAGCAGTACTTC. Its protein is CASSPIGTGPVEQYF. Combining the CDR3 with reference TRBV18 and TRBJ2-7 gives the whole variable domain NAGVMQNPRHLVRRRGQEARLRCSPMKGHSHVYWYRQLPEEGLKFMVYLQKENIIDESGMPKERFSAEFPKEGPSILRIQQVVRGDSAAYFCASSPIGTGPVEQYFGPGTRLTVT.